This section outlines one T cell receptor beta chain sequence together with its context. Its specificity is not known. This entry comes from a study of graft-versus-host responses after intestinal transplantation. Study-level results: Early post-transplant declines in HvG were associated with peak levels of circulating GvH clones.

CDR1 and CDR2 from the germline V gene are SEHNR and FQNEAQ (reference sequence). Trimming shortened V by 2 bases and J by 2 bases, and 9 bases separated the two germline ends. The CDR3 extends over 14 amino acids. Data came from immunoSEQ multiplex PCR; TCRdb stores just in-frame clones and leaves some out. The sample yields 90,000 to 150,000 clones, approximately 95% seen once. The rearrangement links TRBV7-9 to TRBJ1-1; D uncertain. Sample: unstimulated CD4+ T cells sorted from spleen or lymph node cells, taken before intestinal transplant. The sequence came from a human donor who received an intestinal transplant. CDR3 loop: CASSLQYSNTEAFF. The CDR3 DNA follows: TGTGCCAGCAGCTTACAGTATTCTAACACTGAAGCTTTCTTT.